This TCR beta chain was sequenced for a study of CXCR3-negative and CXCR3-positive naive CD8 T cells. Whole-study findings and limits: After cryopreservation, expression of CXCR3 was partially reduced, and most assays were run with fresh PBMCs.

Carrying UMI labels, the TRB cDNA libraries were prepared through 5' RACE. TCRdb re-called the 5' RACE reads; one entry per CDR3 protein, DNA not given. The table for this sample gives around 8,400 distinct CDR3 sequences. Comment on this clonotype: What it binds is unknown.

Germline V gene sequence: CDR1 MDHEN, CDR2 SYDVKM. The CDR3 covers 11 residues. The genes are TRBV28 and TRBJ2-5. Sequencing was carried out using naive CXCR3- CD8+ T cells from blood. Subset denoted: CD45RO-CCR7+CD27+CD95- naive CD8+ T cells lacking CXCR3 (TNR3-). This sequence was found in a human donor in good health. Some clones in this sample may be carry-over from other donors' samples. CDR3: CASSLFGTQYF.